Shown below are 5 T cell receptor beta chains from a single sample sequenced in a study of shared clonotypes between healthy human individuals. Assay used: immunoSEQ multiplex PCR; TCRdb lists only in-frame clones, some missing. Of 2 million to 2.5 million clones in the sample, 85% to 95% were seen once. The sequenced material came from naive CD4+ T cells sorted from blood. Regarding subset: CD45RA+ positively selected. The receptor source for this set is a man aged 18 to 29 in good health.

This clone appeared a single time. In DNA form, the CDR3 reads TGTGCCAGCAGCTACGCAGGGGTTGTCAATCAGCCCCAGCATTTT. Translating gives CASSYAGVVNQPQHF. The chain combines TRBV5-8 with TRBJ1-5; tentative D call: TRBD1 (6 bases). The V gene lost 3 bases and the J gene lost 3 bases, with 13 bases spanning the gap. Germline V gene data show CDR1 as SGHTS and CDR2 as YDEGEE. The CDR3 sequence is 15 residues long.

The rearrangement links TRBV4-3 to TRBJ2-3, with 8 bases identical to TRBD2. Per the germline V gene, CDR1 is LGHNA and CDR2 is YSLEER. The CDR3 runs 15 residues. The junction had 7 bases not matched to a gene; V was cut back by 2 bases and J by 6 bases. CDR3 DNA: TGCGCCAGCAGCCAAAAGGCGGGAGGAGGCGATACGCAGTATTTT. Encoded protein: CASSQKAGGGDTQYF.

This chain uses TRBV7-9 with TRBJ2-1; 9 bases match TRBD2. CDR1 and CDR2 from the germline V gene are SEHNR and FQNEAQ (reference sequence). V shed 3 bases, J shed 9 bases, and the junction held 12 bases outside the gene matches. The length of the CDR3 is 16 residues. CDR3: CASSLVGGRAGGEQFF. The CDR3 DNA sequence: TGTGCCAGCAGCTTGGTGGGCGGGAGGGCCGGTGGTGAGCAGTTCTTC. Full variable domain (outside the CDR3, taken from reference TRBV7-9 and TRBJ2-1): DTGVSQNPRHKITKRGQNVTFRCDPISEHNRLYWYRQTLGQGPEFLTYFQNEAQLEKSRLLSDRFSAERPKGSFSTLEIQRTEQGDSAMYLCASSLVGGRAGGEQFFGPGTRLTVL.

This clone was detected once. The gene calls are TRBV4-3 and TRBJ2-7; D ambiguous. Deletions cut 0 bases from V and 1 base from J, with 7 bases between. Germline V lookup: CDR1 LGHNA, CDR2 YSLEER. This CDR3 has 14 residues. CDR3 amino acids: CASSQDGRSYEQYF. The CDR3 DNA reads as TGCGCCAGCAGCCAAGATGGGCGGTCCTACGAGCAGTACTTC.

This clone was recorded once. This chain joins TRBV28 and TRBJ1-1; the D gene is possibly TRBD1 (5 bases). Trimming removed 6 bases from V and 1 base from J, with 12 bases in between. The CDR3 sequence is 14 residues long. CDR1 is MDHEN, CDR2 SYDVKM, per germline. The CDR3 sequence is CASRSSTGNTEAFF. The CDR3 region has the DNA TGTGCCAGCAGATCATCTACAGGGAACACTGAAGCTTTCTTT.